This TCR beta chain is drawn from a study of cytomegalovirus exposure and HLA in healthy donors. The CDR3 contains 17 residues. After removal of 3 bases from V and 2 bases from J, the junction contained 7 bases not matched to a gene. Germline loops: CDR1 MDHEN, CDR2 SYDVKM. 60 Vbeta and 13 Jbeta primers were used in PCR. Sequencing was performed with immunoSEQ multiplex PCR; in TCRdb, only in-frame clones are kept and a portion is missing. The sample has approximately 170,000 clones, 75% to 90% seen once. V is TRBV28 and J is TRBJ2-5; 12 bases agree with TRBD1. Sequenced: PBMCs. This receptor was taken from a man aged 50-60 years in good health and CMV-seropositive. The CDR3 here is CASSLTGTGGWQETQYF. The CDR3 region has the DNA TGTGCCAGCAGTTTGACCGGGACAGGGGGCTGGCAAGAGACCCAGTACTTC.